One and the same sample provided the 16 T cell receptor beta chains below, sequenced in a study of blood T cells in healthy people across ages. A second roughly 7 to 12 cycle PCR used barcoded and J-beta primers. TCRdb re-derived calls from the 5' RACE reads in MiXCR, one entry per CDR3 protein. The repertoire has 700,000 to 900,000 distinct CDR3 sequences, 25% to 30% of them found once; the top ten carry roughly 3.1%. This sample also appeared in a second study, on T cells of mothers and their children.

Sequenced sample: blood. The receptors were gathered from a boy aged 5-17 years in good health.

The chain recombines TRBV10-2 with TRBJ2-7; no firm D call. The length of the CDR3 is 20 residues. Trimming took off 6 bases at V and 3 bases at J, with 33 bases between the two ends. Germline V gives CDR1 WSHSY, CDR2 SAAADI. CDR3 sequence (DNA): TGCGCCAGCAGGGCCCTCGAATATTTTAGTTCCTCCATCACAAGCTACGAGCAGTACTTC. Its protein product is CASRALEYFSSSITSYEQYF.

The V and J genes are TRBV19 and TRBJ2-5, with TRBD1 matching 9 bases. The J call is doubtful: the DNA matches TRBJ2-7 better. The germline gives CDR1 LNHDA, CDR2 SQIVND (reference sequence). The CDR3 extends over 13 amino acids. CDR3 loop: CASSRDREAEQYF. CDR3 DNA: TGTGCTTCCTCGCGGGACAGGGAGGCCGAGCAGTACTTC.

The genes are TRBV28 and TRBJ2-5; 7 nucleotides agree with TRBD1. This CDR3 region has 14 residues. The V gene's germline CDR1 is MDHEN and CDR2 SYDVKM. The V segment lost 7 bases and the J segment 1 base; nucleotides outside the gene matches: 6. The CDR3 DNA is TGTGCCAGCATTCGATCAGGGGGCCAAGAGACCCAGTACTTC. Its protein is CASIRSGGQETQYF. The full variable domain, its missing parts supplied by reference TRBV28 and TRBJ2-5, is DVKVTQSSRYLVKRTGEKVFLECVQDMDHENMFWYRQDPGLGLRLIYFSYDVKMKEKGDIPEGYSVSREKKERFSLILESASTNQTSMYLCASIRSGGQETQYFGPGTRLLVL.

This clonotype came up a few times. This chain joins TRBV4-1 and TRBJ2-7, with D possibly TRBD2 on 6 matching bases. The CDR3 sequence is 13 residues long. Germline V gene lookup returns CDR1 MGHRA and CDR2 YSYEKL. V was clipped by 4 bases and J by 5 bases, with 12 bases between them. CDR3 loop: CASSRPGVHEQYF. The CDR3 region has the DNA TGCGCCAGCAGCCGACCGGGGGTCCACGAGCAGTACTTC.

The genes are TRBV6-5 and TRBJ2-2, with 14 bases identical to TRBD2. Germline V gene sequence: CDR1 MNHEY, CDR2 SVGAGI. CDR3 size: 20 residues. V shed 0 bases, J shed 2 bases, and the junction held 8 bases outside the gene matches. The CDR3 sequence: CASSYSPGLAGGTNTGELFF. Here the CDR3 DNA reads TGTGCCAGCAGTTACTCGCCTGGACTAGCGGGGGGAACCAACACCGGGGAGCTGTTTTTT.

This chain joins TRBV6-5 and TRBJ2-5, with D perhaps matching TRBD2 (7 bases). This CDR3 has 15 residues. V was clipped by 4 bases and J by 5 bases, with 17 bases between them. In germline, CDR1 is MNHEY, CDR2 SVGAGI. This chain's CDR3 is CASSFRGGPSETQYF. CDR3 sequence (DNA): TGTGCCAGCAGTTTTAGGGGGGGGCCTTCGGAGACCCAGTACTTC.

This clonotype has a handful of counts. This chain connects TRBV27 to TRBJ2-3; the D gene is possibly TRBD1 (5 bases). The CDR3 sequence is 14 residues long. Germline V CDR1 and CDR2: MNHEY, SMNVEV (reference sequence). Trimming took off 8 bases at V and 2 bases at J, with 14 bases between the two ends. CDR3 protein: CASGLQVSTDTQYF. In nucleotides, the CDR3 is TGTGCCAGCGGTCTACAGGTGTCCACAGATACGCAGTATTTT.

V is TRBV6-6 and J is TRBJ1-6; 8 positions match TRBD1. The CDR3 is 15 residues long. Unmatched junction bases numbered 2, after V lost 0 bases and J lost 7 bases. CDR1 and CDR2 (germline): MNHNY, SVGAGI (reference sequence). In nucleotides, the CDR3 is TGTGCCAGCAGTTACTCCGGACAGGGAAATTCACCCCTCCACTTT. Protein sequence: CASSYSGQGNSPLHF.

This clonotype has a handful of counts. V usage is TRBV5-1 and J usage is TRBJ2-7, with a tentative D call TRBD2 (5 bases). V lost 0 bases and J 6 bases, leaving 10 bases between the germline ends. From germline, CDR1 is SGHRS and CDR2 YFSETQ. The length of the CDR3 is 13 residues. The chain's CDR3 is CASSLVPEGEQYF. The CDR3 region has the DNA TGCGCCAGCAGCTTGGTGCCAGAGGGCGAGCAGTACTTC.

This clonotype was detected only a few times. The genes are TRBV11-1 and TRBJ2-7; the D is unclear. Looked up from germline, CDR1 is SGHAT and CDR2 is FQDESV (reference sequence). The CDR3 is 12 amino acids. V shed 4 bases and J shed 3 bases, with 7 bases lying between them. The CDR3 DNA is TGTGCCAGCAGCTCGGTCGGCTACGAGCAGTACTTC. As protein: CASSSVGYEQYF. Looking up the rest from reference TRBV11-1 and TRBJ2-7 gives the full variable domain: EAEVAQSPRYKITEKSQAVAFWCDPISGHATLYWYRQILGQGPELLVQFQDESVVDDSQLPKDRFSAERLKGVDSTLKIQPAELGDSAMYLCASSSVGYEQYFGPGTRLTVT.

This clonotype was seen many times. This chain uses TRBV11-2 with TRBJ2-7, with 8 bases aligning to TRBD2. The V and J ends lost 6 bases and 0 bases, in that order; junction bases with no gene match: 4. The CDR3 length is 14 residues. The germline CDR1 and CDR2 sequences are SGHAT and FQNNGV. CDR3 DNA: TGTGCCAGCAGAGTAGCGGGGCCCTCCTACGAGCAGTACTTC. This gives the protein CASRVAGPSYEQYF.

This clonotype was recorded at least ten times. The chain links TRBV29-1 to TRBJ2-7, with 7 bases aligning to TRBD1. The V gene end was trimmed by 6 bases and the J gene end by 8 bases; junction bases not matched to a gene: 13. Germline CDR1 is SQVTM and CDR2 is ANQGSEA. This CDR3 contains 13 residues. This chain's CDR3 is CSVAGTDYAQQYF. The CDR3, as DNA: TGCAGCGTCGCCGGGACAGATTACGCCCAGCAGTACTTC.

This clonotype came up a few times. This chain connects TRBV7-9 to TRBJ1-2; a weak D match, TRBD1 (6 bases). Germline lookup yields CDR1 SEHNR and CDR2 FQNEAQ (reference sequence). The CDR3 runs to 14 residues. V gave up 5 bases and J gave up 6 bases, with 16 bases separating them. CDR3 DNA: TGTGCCAGCAGCCCTCCTCCGGGACAAGATGGCTACACCTTC. This gives the protein CASSPPPGQDGYTF.

This clonotype came up once. V is TRBV12-3 or TRBV12-4 and J is TRBJ2-1; no definite D call. Trimming removed 8 bases from V and 3 bases from J, with 17 bases in between. This CDR3 is 15 amino acids long. CDR3 amino acids: CASGLTVGRYNEQFF. The CDR3 DNA sequence: TGTGCCAGCGGTCTAACGGTCGGACGCTACAATGAGCAGTTCTTC.

This clonotype showed up just a few times. The rearrangement links TRBV7-9 to TRBJ1-2; the D is unclear. Germline CDR1 is SEHNR and CDR2 is FQNEAQ (reference sequence). V shed 5 bases and J shed 6 bases, with 4 bases lying between them. This CDR3 is built from 10 residues. The CDR3 nucleotides are TGTGCCAGCAGCATCAATGGCTACACCTTC. Its protein product is CASSINGYTF. The full variable domain, its missing parts supplied by reference TRBV7-9 and TRBJ1-2, is DTGVSQNPRHKITKRGQNVTFRCDPISEHNRLYWYRQTLGQGPEFLTYFQNEAQLEKSRLLSDRFSAERPKGSFSTLEIQRTEQGDSAMYLCASSINGYTFGSGTRLTVV.

CDR3 amino acids: CSAGLFRASFSEQYF. CDR3 DNA: TGCAGTGCTGGACTTTTCCGGGCGTCCTTTTCCGAGCAGTACTTC. The V call is TRBV20-1, the J call TRBJ2-7, with D perhaps TRBD2 (5 bases). The V and J ends lost 5 bases and 6 bases respectively, with 23 bases between them. Germline-derived CDR1 and CDR2 are DFQATT and SNEGSKA (reference sequence). This CDR3 has 15 residues.